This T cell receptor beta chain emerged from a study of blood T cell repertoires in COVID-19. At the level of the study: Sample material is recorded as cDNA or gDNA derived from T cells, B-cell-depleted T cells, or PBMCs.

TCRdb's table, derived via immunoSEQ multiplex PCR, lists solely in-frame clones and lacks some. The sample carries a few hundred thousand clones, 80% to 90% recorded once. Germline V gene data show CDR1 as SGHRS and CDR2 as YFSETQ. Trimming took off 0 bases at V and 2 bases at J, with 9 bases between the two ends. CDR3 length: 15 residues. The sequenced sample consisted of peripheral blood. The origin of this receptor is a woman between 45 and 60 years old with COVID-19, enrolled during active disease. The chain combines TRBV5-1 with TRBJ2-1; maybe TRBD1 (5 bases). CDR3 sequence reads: CASSLVPGTYNEQFF. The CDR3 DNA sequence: TGCGCCAGCAGCTTGGTCCCAGGGACCTACAATGAGCAGTTCTTC.